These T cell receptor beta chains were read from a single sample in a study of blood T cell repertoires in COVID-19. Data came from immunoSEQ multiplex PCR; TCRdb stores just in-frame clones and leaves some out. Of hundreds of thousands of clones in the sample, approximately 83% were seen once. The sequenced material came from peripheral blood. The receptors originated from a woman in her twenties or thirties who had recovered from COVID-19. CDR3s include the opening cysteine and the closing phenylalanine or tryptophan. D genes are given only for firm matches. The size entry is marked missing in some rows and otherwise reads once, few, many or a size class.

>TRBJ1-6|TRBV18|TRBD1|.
TGTGCCAGCTCACCGGGGACAGGGGTCTCACCCCTCCACTTT
CASSPGTGVSPLHF
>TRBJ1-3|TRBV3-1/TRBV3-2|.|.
TGTGCCAGCAGCCAAAACAGAAGATCCGGAAACACCATATATTTT
CASSQNRRSGNTIYF
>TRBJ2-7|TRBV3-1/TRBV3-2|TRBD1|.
TGTGCCAGCAGCCGGGGGTGGCAGGGGGCCTACGAGCAGTACTTC
CASSRGWQGAYEQYF
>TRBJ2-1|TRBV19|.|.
TGTGCCAGTAGCCAGATCAGGGAAAGCAATGAGCAGTTCTTC
CASSQIRESNEQFF
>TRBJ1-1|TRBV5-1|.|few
TGCGCCAGCAGCTGGGGAGGGGACACTGAAGCTTTCTTT
CASSWGGDTEAFF
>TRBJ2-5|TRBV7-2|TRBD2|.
TGTGCCAGCAGCTTATTCCCTAGCGGGGGTCAAGAGACCCAGTACTTC
CASSLFPSGGQETQYF
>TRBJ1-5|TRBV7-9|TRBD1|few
TGTTGGGTGTTGAGGGGGCAGGTACGCAACCAGCCCCAGCATTTT
CWVLRGQVRNQPQHF
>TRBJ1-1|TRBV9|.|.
TGTGCCAGCAGCCCCCGTATTAACACTGAAGCTTTCTTT
CASSPRINTEAFF
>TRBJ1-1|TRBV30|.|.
TGTGCCTGGAAGTGGGGAGGCACTGAAGCTTTCTTT
CAWKWGGTEAFF
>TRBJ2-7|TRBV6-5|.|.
TGTGCCAGCAGTTCAGGGGGGCTAATCGAGCAGTACTTC
CASSSGGLIEQYF
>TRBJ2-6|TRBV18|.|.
TGTGCCAGCTCACTCTCTAATGGGCCTGGGGCCAACGTCCTGACTTTC
CASSLSNGPGANVLTF
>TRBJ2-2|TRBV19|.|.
TGTGCCAGTAGTCCGGGTAGGAGCGTACTTCCCACCGGGGAGCTGTTTTTT
CASSPGRSVLPTGELFF
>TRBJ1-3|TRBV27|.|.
TGTGCCAGCAGCTTGAGCTCTGGAAACACCATATATTTT
CASSLSSGNTIYF
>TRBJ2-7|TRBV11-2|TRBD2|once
TGTGCCAGCAGCTTAAGGGAGACTAGCGGGACTTCCTACGAGCAGTACTTC
CASSLRETSGTSYEQYF
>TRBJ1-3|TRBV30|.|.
TGTGCCTCGAGGTACTCTGGAAACACCATATATTTT
CASRYSGNTIYF
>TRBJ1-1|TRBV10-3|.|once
TGTGCCATCAGCCCAATTGCGACAGGGAACACTGAAGCTTTCTTT
CAISPIATGNTEAFF
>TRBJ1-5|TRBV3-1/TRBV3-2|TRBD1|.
TGTGCCAGCAGCCAAGCCCCCGACAGGGTTCAGCCCCAGCATTTT
CASSQAPDRVQPQHF
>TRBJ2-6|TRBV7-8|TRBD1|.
TGTGCCAGCAGCGCGAGACAGGGGGTGAAGACTGGGGCCAACGTCCTGACTTTC
CASSARQGVKTGANVLTF
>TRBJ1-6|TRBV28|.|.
TGTGCCAGCAGTTTTGGGTGGGGAGGACCCCTCCACTTT
CASSFGWGGPLHF
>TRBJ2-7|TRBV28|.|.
TGTGCCAGCAGGCCACCTGGCAGCTCCTACGAGCAGTACTTC
CASRPPGSSYEQYF
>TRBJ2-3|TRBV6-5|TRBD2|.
TGTGCCAGCAGCCGACTAGCGGGCAGAGATACGCAGTATTTT
CASSRLAGRDTQYF
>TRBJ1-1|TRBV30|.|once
TGTGCCTGGAGTGTAACACCATGGAACACTGAAGCTTTCTTT
CAWSVTPWNTEAFF
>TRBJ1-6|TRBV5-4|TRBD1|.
TGTGCCAGCAGCCCGGGACAGGGGAATTCACCCCTCCACTTT
CASSPGQGNSPLHF
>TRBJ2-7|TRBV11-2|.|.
TGTGCCAGCAGCTTCTACCCGACAGGAGACGAGCAGTACTTC
CASSFYPTGDEQYF
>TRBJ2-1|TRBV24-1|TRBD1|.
TGTGCCACCAGTGATCCCGGTAAGGGGGCGTACAATGAGCAGTTCTTC
CATSDPGKGAYNEQFF
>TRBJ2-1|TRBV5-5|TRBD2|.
TGTGCCAGCAGCTTGAGGGTAGCGGGAGACGCGGGATACAATGAGCAGTTCTTC
CASSLRVAGDAGYNEQFF
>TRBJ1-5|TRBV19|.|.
TGTGCCAGTAGTAACGCGGCCCAGGAGGGGCCCCAGCATTTT
CASSNAAQEGPQHF
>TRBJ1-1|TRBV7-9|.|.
TGTGCCAGCAGCTCGACCGGAGATAGCGGAGCTTTCTTT
CASSSTGDSGAFF
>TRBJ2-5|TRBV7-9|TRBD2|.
TGTGCCAGCAGCTTAGCCCTTACAGCGGGGGAGACCCAGTACTTC
CASSLALTAGETQYF
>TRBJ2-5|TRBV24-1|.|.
TGTGCCACCAGTGATTCAAGTGGTGGCTTACTAGTGGAGACCCAGTACTTC
CATSDSSGGLLVETQYF
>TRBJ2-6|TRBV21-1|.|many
TGTGCCAGCAGCAAAGCGGGCGGGGCCAACGTCCTGACTTTC
CASSKAGGANVLTF
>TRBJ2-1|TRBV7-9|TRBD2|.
TGTGCCAGCAGCTCCGGGACTAGCGGCAATGAGCAGTTCTTC
CASSSGTSGNEQFF
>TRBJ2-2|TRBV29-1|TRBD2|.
TGCAGCATCGAGCGGGAGTCTAACACCGGGGAGCTGTTTTTT
CSIERESNTGELFF
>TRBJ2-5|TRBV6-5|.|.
TGTGCCAGCAGCCCCAGGGATTGGGAAGAGACCCAGTACTTC
CASSPRDWEETQYF
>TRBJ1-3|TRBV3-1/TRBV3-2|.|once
TGTGCCAGCACGTGGGGGCCAGGGGCATCTGGAAACACCATATATTTT
CASTWGPGASGNTIYF
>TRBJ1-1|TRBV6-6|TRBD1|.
TGTGCCAGCAGCGCCGACAGGGTGTTTACTGAAGCTTTCTTT
CASSADRVFTEAFF
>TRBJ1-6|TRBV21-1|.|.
TGTGCCAGCAGCATTCCGGGACAGGGGAAACGGTCACCCCTCCACTTT
CASSIPGQGKRSPLHF
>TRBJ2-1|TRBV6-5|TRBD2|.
TGTGCCAGCGCGGCACTAGCGACCTTAAATGAGCAGTTCTTC
CASAALATLNEQFF
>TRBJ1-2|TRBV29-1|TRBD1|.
TGCAGCGTCGGGACAGGGAATGGCTACACCTTC
CSVGTGNGYTF
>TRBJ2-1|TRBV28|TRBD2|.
TGTGCCAGCAGTTTAGTTAGCGGGAGGGCCTCCGATGAGCAGTTCTTC
CASSLVSGRASDEQFF
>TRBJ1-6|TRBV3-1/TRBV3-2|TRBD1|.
TGTGCCAGCAGCCGTTGGGACAGAGATAATTCACCCCTCCACTTT
CASSRWDRDNSPLHF
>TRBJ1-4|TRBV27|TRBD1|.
TGTGCCAGCAGTTACCAGGGGGCGCCGATGTTTAAAACTAATGAAAAACTGTTTTTT
CASSYQGAPMFKTNEKLFF
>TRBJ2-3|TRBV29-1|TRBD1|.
TGCAGCGTATACGGGACAGGGGGCACAGATACGCAGTATTTT
CSVYGTGGTDTQYF
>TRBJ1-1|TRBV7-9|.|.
TGTGCCAGCAGTGTGGGCAACACTGAAGCTTTCTTT
CASSVGNTEAFF
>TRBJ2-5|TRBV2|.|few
TGTGCCAGCAGAAGGGGGGGCGGTCCGGAGACCCAGTACTTC
CASRRGGGPETQYF
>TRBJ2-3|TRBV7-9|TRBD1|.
TGTGCCAGTCTGCCGGGACAGGTCGTTTATACGCAGTATTTT
CASLPGQVVYTQYF
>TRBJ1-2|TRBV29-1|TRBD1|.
TGCAGCGGGAGGACAGGTCCCCCCCTCTATGGCTACACCTTC
CSGRTGPPLYGYTF
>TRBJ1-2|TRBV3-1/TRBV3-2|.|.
TGTGCCAGCAGCCAAGATCGGGAGGGGACATCCCATGGCTACACCTTC
CASSQDREGTSHGYTF
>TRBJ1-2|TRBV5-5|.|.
TGTGCCAGCAGCTTGGCAGAGGGCCCGTATGGCTACACCTTC
CASSLAEGPYGYTF
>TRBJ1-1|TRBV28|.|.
TGTGCCAGCAGTTCTGTGAACACTGAAGCTTTCTTT
CASSSVNTEAFF
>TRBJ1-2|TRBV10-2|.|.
TGCGCCAGCAGTGAGACTATCGGAGACTATGGCTACACCTTC
CASSETIGDYGYTF
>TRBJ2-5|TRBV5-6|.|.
TGTGCCAGCAGCCGAGGCGAGACCCAGTACTTC
CASSRGETQYF